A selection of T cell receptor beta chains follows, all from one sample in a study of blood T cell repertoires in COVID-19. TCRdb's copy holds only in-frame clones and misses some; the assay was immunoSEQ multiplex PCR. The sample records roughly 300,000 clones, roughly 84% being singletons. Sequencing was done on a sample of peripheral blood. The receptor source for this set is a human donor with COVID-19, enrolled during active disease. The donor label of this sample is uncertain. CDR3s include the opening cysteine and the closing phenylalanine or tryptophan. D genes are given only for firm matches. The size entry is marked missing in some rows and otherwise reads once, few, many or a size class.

CASSVVGDRGTQYF,TGTGCCAGCAGCGTAGTAGGAGACAGGGGTACGCAGTATTTT,TRBV9,TRBJ2-3,TRBD1,.
CASSLGRDPSYGYTF,TGTGCCAGCAGCTTGGGGAGGGATCCCTCTTATGGCTACACCTTC,TRBV7-6,TRBJ1-2,.,once
CASSQDDRFRTEAFF,TGTGCCAGCAGCCAAGACGACAGGTTCCGCACTGAAGCTTTCTTT,TRBV3-1/TRBV3-2,TRBJ1-1,.,.
CASSDLRGETQYF,TGTGCCAGTAGCGACCTTCGGGGAGAGACCCAGTACTTC,TRBV19,TRBJ2-5,.,.
CASGGGGRSEQYF,TGTGCCAGTGGAGGGGGAGGGCGCTCCGAGCAGTACTTC,TRBV13,TRBJ2-7,.,.
CATSRDPGEGNEQFF,TGTGCCACCAGCAGAGATCCGGGCGAGGGAAATGAGCAGTTCTTC,TRBV15,TRBJ2-1,.,.
CSASIAGSYNEQFF,TGCAGTGCTAGTATAGCGGGCTCCTACAATGAGCAGTTCTTC,TRBV20-1,TRBJ2-1,TRBD2,.
CASSLGLAPTYEQYF,TGTGCCAGTAGCTTGGGACTAGCGCCCACCTACGAGCAGTACTTC,TRBV19,TRBJ2-7,TRBD2,.
CASSFRTSAQTDTQYF,TGTGCCAGCAGCTTCCGGACTAGCGCTCAAACAGATACGCAGTATTTT,TRBV9,TRBJ2-3,TRBD2,.
CASSLSRGQTNEKLFF,TGCGCCAGCAGCTTGAGCCGGGGACAGACTAATGAAAAACTGTTTTTT,TRBV5-1,TRBJ1-4,TRBD1,.
CASSPPSTEAFF,TGTGCCAGCAGTCCTCCCTCCACTGAAGCTTTCTTT,TRBV28,TRBJ1-1,.,.
CASSVDYRVRQETQYF,TGTGCCAGCAGCGTGGATTACAGGGTCCGCCAAGAGACCCAGTACTTC,TRBV9,TRBJ2-5,.,few
CASSGMGDTQYF,TGTGCCAGCTCAGGGATGGGGGATACGCAGTATTTT,TRBV2,TRBJ2-3,.,.
CASSLWAGSSYNEQFF,TGTGCCAGCAGTTTATGGGCGGGAAGCTCCTACAATGAGCAGTTCTTC,TRBV28,TRBJ2-1,.,.
CASSQEGLAGDSSYEQYF,TGTGCCAGCAGCCAAGAAGGGCTAGCGGGGGATAGCTCCTACGAGCAGTACTTC,TRBV3-1/TRBV3-2,TRBJ2-7,TRBD2,.
CASHRGVGSTDTQYF,TGTGCCAGCCACCGGGGGGTGGGGAGCACAGATACGCAGTATTTT,TRBV7-2,TRBJ2-3,TRBD2,.
CASSLDRDRAGGYTF,TGTGCCAGCAGCTTAGATCGAGACAGGGCTGGTGGCTACACCTTC,TRBV11-2,TRBJ1-2,TRBD1,few
CASSIATARRAEAFF,TGTGCCAGCAGTATTGCGACAGCCAGAAGGGCTGAAGCTTTCTTT,TRBV28,TRBJ1-1,.,.
CSVGGQGNGYTF,TGCAGCGTGGGGGGACAGGGGAATGGCTACACCTTC,TRBV29-1,TRBJ1-2,TRBD1,.
CASRLSQGRNTEAFF,TGCGCCAGCAGACTCTCACAGGGAAGGAACACTGAAGCTTTCTTT,TRBV5-1,TRBJ1-1,.,.
CATSGGPNYGYTF,TGTGCCACCAGTGGCGGTCCTAACTATGGCTACACCTTC,TRBV24-1,TRBJ1-2,.,.
CASSSNRDSSGNTIYF,TGTGCCAGCAGCTCGAACCGGGACAGCTCTGGAAACACCATATATTTT,TRBV11-3,TRBJ1-3,TRBD1,.
CATSRALATSGSETQYF,TGTGCCACCAGCAGAGCTCTGGCCACTAGCGGGAGTGAGACCCAGTACTTC,TRBV15,TRBJ2-5,TRBD2,.
CASSLVLADSYEQYF,TGCGCCAGCAGCTTGGTACTAGCAGACTCCTACGAGCAGTACTTC,TRBV5-1,TRBJ2-7,.,.
CASSQRGGLNQPQHF,TGTGCCAGTAGTCAGCGCGGGGGGCTAAATCAGCCCCAGCATTTT,TRBV19,TRBJ1-5,.,.
CASSPPRGTAGNTIYF,TGTGCCAGCAGCCCCCCGAGGGGGACGGCTGGAAACACCATATATTTT,TRBV28,TRBJ1-3,.,.
CASSPPLVRGGGEYF,TGTGCCAGCTCACCACCTCTAGTAAGGGGGGGCGGGGAGTACTTC,TRBV18,TRBJ2-7,.,.
CASSSPFLTGGYEQYF,TGTGCCAGCAGCTCTCCCTTCTTAACGGGGGGCTACGAGCAGTACTTC,TRBV7-9,TRBJ2-7,TRBD2,.
CASSWEGNTEAFF,TGTGCCAGCTCATGGGAGGGGAACACTGAAGCTTTCTTT,TRBV18,TRBJ1-1,.,once
CASRTSGIYEQYF,TGTGCCAGCCGGACTAGCGGAATTTACGAGCAGTACTTC,TRBV12-3/TRBV12-4,TRBJ2-7,TRBD2,few
CASIGGATEAFF,TGTGCCAGCATCGGGGGGGCCACTGAAGCTTTCTTT,TRBV27,TRBJ1-1,.,.
CATTGTGGNGELFF,TGTGCCACCACCGGGACAGGGGGGAACGGGGAGCTGTTTTTT,TRBV24-1,TRBJ2-2,TRBD1,.
CASSFGYGTVRDQPQHF,TGTGCCAGCAGCTTTGGGTATGGGACAGTGCGGGATCAGCCCCAGCATTTT,TRBV11-3,TRBJ1-5,TRBD1,.
CASSLFAGRNTIYF,TGTGCCAGCAGCTTATTCGCAGGGAGAAACACCATATATTTT,TRBV11-2,TRBJ1-3,.,few
CASSGTGLGNTEAFF,TGTGCCAGCAGCGGGACAGGGCTGGGAAACACTGAAGCTTTCTTT,TRBV9,TRBJ1-1,TRBD1,.
CASSLAAGAGADTQYF,TGTGCCAGCAGCTTAGCGGCGGGAGCGGGGGCAGATACGCAGTATTTT,TRBV11-3,TRBJ2-3,TRBD2,.
CASRETNEKLFF,TGTGCCAGCAGGGAGACTAATGAAAAACTGTTTTTT,TRBV28,TRBJ1-4,.,.
CANAVTGNGGYTF,TGTGCCAACGCCGTCACAGGGAATGGTGGCTACACCTTC,TRBV6-5,TRBJ1-2,.,.
CAWNKNPTGTGFVENYGYTF,TGTGCCTGGAATAAAAACCCCACCGGGACAGGTTTTGTCGAGAACTATGGCTACACCTTC,TRBV30,TRBJ1-2,TRBD1,.
CASSSLQGAGQPQHF,TGTGCCAGCAGTTCCTTACAGGGGGCTGGTCAGCCCCAGCATTTT,TRBV6-2/TRBV6-3,TRBJ1-5,TRBD1,.
CASGRAGGDTQYF,TGTGCCAGCGGCCGAGCGGGGGGAGATACGCAGTATTTT,TRBV11-2,TRBJ2-3,TRBD2,.
CSVDPPGLAGVSSYNEQFF,TGCAGCGTTGATCCACCGGGACTAGCGGGAGTCAGCTCCTACAATGAGCAGTTCTTC,TRBV29-1,TRBJ2-1,TRBD2,.
CASSLSQGYDRGHGYGYTF,TGTGCCAGCAGCTTGTCCCAAGGATACGACAGGGGGCACGGCTATGGCTACACCTTC,TRBV5-6,TRBJ1-2,TRBD1,once
CASSLSGGLAGGGELFF,TGTGCCAGCAGCCTATCAGGAGGCCTAGCGGGAGGCGGGGAGCTGTTTTTT,TRBV27,TRBJ2-2,TRBD2,.
CASSLFRGRRKEHGELFF,TGTGCCAGCAGTTTATTCAGGGGGCGAAGGAAGGAGCACGGGGAGCTGTTTTTT,TRBV28,TRBJ2-2,TRBD1,.